Presented here are 21 T cell receptor beta chains from one specimen sequenced in a study of cytomegalovirus exposure and HLA in healthy donors. Amplification used 60 Vbeta primers and 13 Jbeta primers. Only in-frame clones appear in the TCRdb table, and some are missing; sequencing was by immunoSEQ multiplex PCR. The sample consists of about 43,000 clones, around 56% of them appearing once. Specimen: PBMCs. These receptors were taken from a man aged 55-75 years in good health and CMV-seronegative.

This sequence joins TRBV15 and TRBJ1-5; unclear D gene. CDR3 size: 12 residues. With 0 bases removed from V and 7 bases from J, the gap between germline ends came to 4 bases. Germline lookup yields CDR1 LNHNV and CDR2 YYDKDF (reference sequence). CDR3 region: CATSRDQQPQHF. In DNA form, the CDR3 reads TGTGCCACCAGCAGAGATCAGCAGCCCCAGCATTTT.

This sequence joins TRBV19 and TRBJ2-1, with TRBD1 as a possible D gene (6 bases). V gave up 10 bases and J gave up 0 bases, with 13 bases separating them. CDR3 length: 14 residues. Germline V gene lookup returns CDR1 LNHDA and CDR2 SQIVND (reference sequence). The CDR3 region is CATKTGNSYNEQFF. In DNA, the CDR3 is TGTGCCACTAAGACAGGCAACTCCTACAATGAGCAGTTCTTC.

The V call is TRBV5-1, the J call TRBJ1-1, with D unresolved. Per germline, CDR1 SGHRS and CDR2 YFSETQ. Trimming stripped 3 bases from V and 3 bases from J, with 9 bases between. CDR3 length: 13 amino acids. CDR3 amino acids: CASSWSRDTEAFF. CDR3 in DNA: TGCGCCAGCAGCTGGAGTCGGGACACTGAAGCTTTCTTT.

Concerning this clone: Additional DNA sequences in this sample encode the identical CDR3. The chain joins TRBV5-1 to TRBJ2-5; TRBD1 matches 9 bases. CDR1 is SGHRS and CDR2 is YFSETQ in the germline V gene. The CDR3 length is 14 residues. Trimming at V came to 4 bases and at J to 3 bases, leaving 4 bases not matched to a gene. The CDR3 region has the DNA TGCGCCAGCAGCCCAAGGACAGGGGAAGAGACCCAGTACTTC. Amino acids: CASSPRTGEETQYF.

V usage is TRBV27 and J usage is TRBJ1-4, with 7 bases fitting TRBD1. Germline CDR1 is MNHEY and CDR2 is SMNVEV (reference sequence). The CDR3 totals 14 residues. The J segment lost 3 bases and the V segment lost 2 bases, leaving 0 bases of the junction unmatched. The CDR3 sequence is CASSLGTANEKLFF. Written as DNA, the CDR3 is TGTGCCAGCAGTTTAGGGACAGCTAATGAAAAACTGTTTTTT.

Only one count was recorded for this clone. The chain joins TRBV5-4 to TRBJ2-2; 7 nucleotides match TRBD2. CDR1 SGHNT and CDR2 YYREEE come from the germline V gene (reference sequence). Trimming took 1 base from V and 4 from J; bases not matched to a gene: 7. The CDR3 covers 16 residues. The CDR3 sequence is CASSLPSGTTTGELFF. In DNA form, the CDR3 reads TGTGCCAGCAGCTTGCCCAGCGGGACGACCACCGGGGAGCTGTTTTTT. Looking up the rest from reference TRBV5-4 and TRBJ2-2 gives the full variable domain: ETGVTQSPTHLIKTRGQQVTLRCSSQSGHNTVSWYQQALGQGPQFIFQYYREEENGRGNFPPRFSGLQFPNYSSELNVNALELDDSALYLCASSLPSGTTTGELFFGEGSRLTVL.

This rearrangement joins TRBV18 to TRBJ2-1, with 10 bases matching TRBD2. Unmatched junction bases numbered 8, after V lost 6 bases and J lost 9 bases. This CDR3 has 14 amino acids. Germline V gene sequence: CDR1 KGHSH, CDR2 LQKENI. DNA of the CDR3: TGTGCCAGCTCTCTCCTAGCGGGAGATGGTGAGCAGTTCTTC. Amino acids: CASSLLAGDGEQFF.

V usage is TRBV5-4 and J usage is TRBJ2-5, with D uncertain. In germline, CDR1 is SGHNT, CDR2 YYREEE (reference sequence). Trimming stripped 4 bases from V and 5 bases from J, with 9 bases between. The CDR3 is made up of 12 amino acids. The CDR3 DNA sequence: TGTGCCAGCAGCGCCTTGAGGGAGACCCAGTACTTC. Translating it yields CASSALRETQYF.

The rearrangement joins TRBV6-5 to TRBJ1-2; tentatively, D is TRBD1 (6 bases). V dropped 6 bases and J dropped 4 bases, with 15 bases sitting between them. Germline loops: CDR1 MNHEY, CDR2 SVGAGI. There are 14 residues in the CDR3. CDR3 nucleotide sequence: TGTGCCAGCAGAGAATCCGGACAGCTCTATGGCTACACCTTC. Amino acid sequence: CASRESGQLYGYTF.

This clone was counted a few times. V and J are TRBV4-3 and TRBJ1-2; 7 bases are shared with TRBD1. The V and J ends lost 3 bases and 0 bases, in that order; junction bases with no gene match: 7. CDR3 size: 16 residues. Germline CDR1 reads LGHNA; CDR2 reads YSLEER. The CDR3 coding sequence is TGCGCCAGCAGCCAGGCGGACAGGCGAACTAACTATGGCTACACCTTC. Protein sequence: CASSQADRRTNYGYTF.

The CDR3 reads CASSPMDGGVPQHF. DNA for the CDR3: TGTGCCAGCTCACCTATGGACGGCGGGGTGCCCCAGCATTTT. The chain employs TRBV18 and TRBJ1-5; D gene ambiguous. The CDR3 covers 14 residues. The germline CDR1 and CDR2 sequences are KGHSH and LQKENI. Trimming took 3 bases from V and 9 from J, leaving 15 bases between them.

The chain combines TRBV7-8 with TRBJ1-2; 9 nucleotides agree with TRBD1. This CDR3 comprises 15 residues. J was trimmed by 6 bases and V by 2 bases; bases with no gene match: 7. CDR1 and CDR2 (germline): SGHVS, FQNEAQ. This CDR3 is CASSLSITGGDGYTF. CDR3 bases: TGTGCCAGCAGCTTATCCATCACAGGGGGCGATGGCTACACCTTC. The variable domain in full, with the rest retrieved from reference TRBV7-8 and TRBJ1-2, is GAGVSQSPRYKVAKRGQDVALRCDPISGHVSLFWYQQALGQGPEFLTYFQNEAQLDKSGLPSDRFFAERPEGSVSTLKIQRTQQEDSAVYLCASSLSITGGDGYTFGSGTRLTVV.

This clone has just one count. This sequence joins TRBV6-1 and TRBJ2-5; 7 nucleotides match TRBD1. Trimming removed 6 bases from V and 5 bases from J; junction bases left unmatched: 12. CDR1 and CDR2 (germline): MNHNS, SASEGT. CDR3 length equals 15 residues. In nucleotides, the CDR3 is TGTGCCAGCAGCAACTTCCCAGGGGGTGAGGAGACCCAGTACTTC. Translating gives CASSNFPGGEETQYF.

This clone was recorded a few times. This rearrangement joins TRBV6-1 to TRBJ1-5; D is uncertain. CDR1 and CDR2 (germline): MNHNS, SASEGT. V lost 6 bases and J 7 bases, leaving 19 bases between the germline ends. The CDR3 extends over 15 amino acids. In DNA form, the CDR3 reads TGTGCCAGCAGATCTATCACTACCCGTAGGCAGCCCCAGCATTTT. It translates to CASRSITTRRQPQHF.

The CDR3 bases are TGTGCCAGCAGTCTCTCCGCAGGGGCGAACACTGAAGCTTTCTTT. Its translation: CASSLSAGANTEAFF. This rearrangement joins TRBV14 to TRBJ1-1, with D possibly matching TRBD1 (6 bases). Trimming pared 6 bases from V and 1 base from J, leaving 15 bases between. The germline V gene encodes CDR1 SGHDN and CDR2 FVKESK. The CDR3 has 15 residues.

This clone was detected only a few times. The V and J genes are TRBV4-1 and TRBJ2-1; possibly TRBD2 for D (6 bases). CDR3 length: 14 residues. Per germline, CDR1 MGHRA and CDR2 YSYEKL. The V and J ends lost 1 base and 6 bases respectively, with 10 bases between them. In DNA form, the CDR3 reads TGCGCCAGCAGCCAAGGGGAGGCCCCCAATGAGCAGTTCTTC. It yields the protein CASSQGEAPNEQFF.

This clone was detected only a few times. V gene TRBV4-3 combines with J gene TRBJ1-1; maybe TRBD1 (5 bases). CDR1 LGHNA and CDR2 YSLEER come from the germline V gene. This CDR3 has 14 amino acids. V shed 3 bases and J shed 5 bases, with 13 bases lying between them. The CDR3 sequence: CASSQDREGTEAFF. The CDR3 coding sequence is TGCGCCAGCAGCCAGGACCGGGAGGGGACTGAAGCTTTCTTT.

This clone was detected only a few times. The genes are TRBV6-5 and TRBJ1-1, with 10 positions matching TRBD1. The V gene end was trimmed by 6 bases and the J gene end by 4 bases; junction bases not matched to a gene: 5. The CDR3 runs to 14 residues. Germline loops: CDR1 MNHEY, CDR2 SVGAGI. The CDR3 DNA reads as TGTGCCAGCAGCTGGGACAGGGGAAGCACTGAAGCTTTCTTT. This encodes CASSWDRGSTEAFF.

V usage is TRBV19 and J usage is TRBJ1-1, with D maybe TRBD1 (6 bases). Trimming left V 6 bases short and J 5 bases short, with 13 bases between. The germline gives CDR1 LNHDA, CDR2 SQIVND (reference sequence). The CDR3 spans 13 residues. CDR3 sequence (DNA): TGTGCCAGTAGGACGGCAGGGGTGACTGAAGCTTTCTTT. It encodes CASRTAGVTEAFF.

In this sample, this clone turned up a few times. V is TRBV5-8 and J is TRBJ1-2; no reliable D call. V gave up 5 bases and J gave up 5 bases, with 13 bases separating them. Germline CDR1 and CDR2: SGHTS and YDEGEE. The CDR3 has 13 amino acids. CDR3: CASSPALEYGYTF. In nucleotides, the CDR3 is TGTGCCAGCAGTCCTGCGTTGGAGTATGGCTACACCTTC.

This rearrangement joins TRBV5-1 to TRBJ1-2; TRBD1 matches at 8 bases. CDR1 SGHRS and CDR2 YFSETQ come from the germline V gene. After removal of 6 bases from V and 5 bases from J, the junction contained 6 bases not matched to a gene. The length of the CDR3 is 13 residues. This chain's CDR3 is CASMGQVLYGYTF. The DNA of the CDR3 is TGCGCCAGCATGGGACAGGTGCTATATGGCTACACCTTC.